This T cell receptor beta chain was profiled in a study of T cell therapy after organ transplantation. This clone appeared once. Its antigen is currently unknown. Trimming pared 3 bases from V and 8 bases from J, leaving 14 bases between. Germline V CDR1 and CDR2: LNHDA, SQIVND (reference sequence). The CDR3 totals 14 residues. TCRdb's copy holds only in-frame clones and misses some; the assay was immunoSEQ multiplex PCR. The data hold over 45,000 clones, with approximately 94% observed a single time. The rearrangement joins TRBV19 to TRBJ2-1; weak D call: TRBD2 (6 bases). Here the sequenced sample was CD8+ T cells from blood, taken before autologous CMV-specific T cell therapy. The receptor was isolated from a human patient who had received a solid organ transplant and had CMV disease. This CDR3 reads CASSMVRDGDEQFF. The DNA for the CDR3 is TGTGCCAGTAGTATGGTGCGGGATGGGGATGAGCAGTTCTTC.